The rows below give T cell receptor beta chains drawn from one sample of a study of blood T cell repertoires in COVID-19. TCRdb's copy holds only in-frame clones and misses some; the assay was immunoSEQ multiplex PCR. The sample has 120,000 to 150,000 clones; around four fifths are singletons. What was sequenced was peripheral blood. The receptors originated from a woman in her thirties or forties with active or convalescent COVID-19. CDR3s include the opening cysteine and the closing phenylalanine or tryptophan. D genes are given only for firm matches. Some rows have no size entry. The others give once, few or many, or a class for an expanded clone.

CDR3 protein: CASSYSQGASQPQHF; CDR3 DNA: TGTGCCAGCAGTTACTCGCAGGGGGCGAGTCAGCCCCAGCATTTT; V gene: TRBV6-6; D gene: TRBD1; clone size: .; J gene: TRBJ1-5
CDR3 protein: CASSAPTGTGNTIYF; CDR3 DNA: TGTGCCAGTAGTGCACCAACAGGGACTGGAAACACCATATATTTT; V gene: TRBV19; D gene: .; clone size: .; J gene: TRBJ1-3
CDR3 protein: CASSFRGINQPQHF; CDR3 DNA: TGTGCCAGCAGCTTCAGGGGTATCAATCAGCCCCAGCATTTT; V gene: TRBV7-2; D gene: .; clone size: .; J gene: TRBJ1-5
CDR3 protein: CASSQVGGVASGNTIYF; CDR3 DNA: TGCGCCAGCAGCCAAGTTGGGGGGGTCGCCTCTGGAAACACCATATATTTT; V gene: TRBV5-1; D gene: .; clone size: .; J gene: TRBJ1-3
CDR3 protein: CASTPGTFSGANVLTF; CDR3 DNA: TGTGCCAGTACCCCGGGTACTTTCTCTGGGGCCAACGTCCTGACTTTC; V gene: TRBV19; D gene: .; clone size: .; J gene: TRBJ2-6
CDR3 protein: CASSLAGGPLEQFF; CDR3 DNA: TGTGCCAGCAGTCTAGCGGGAGGGCCGCTTGAGCAGTTCTTC; V gene: TRBV28; D gene: TRBD2; clone size: .; J gene: TRBJ2-1
CDR3 protein: CASSHGHSQSTDTQYF; CDR3 DNA: TGTGCCAGCAGCCATGGACACTCCCAGAGCACAGATACGCAGTATTTT; V gene: TRBV7-9; D gene: .; clone size: .; J gene: TRBJ2-3
CDR3 protein: CASTQATSNTEAFF; CDR3 DNA: TGTGCCAGCACCCAAGCCACTTCGAACACTGAAGCTTTCTTT; V gene: TRBV25-1; D gene: .; clone size: .; J gene: TRBJ1-1
CDR3 protein: CATSDLRTDTGELFF; CDR3 DNA: TGTGCCACCAGTGATTTACGCACAGACACCGGGGAGCTGTTTTTT; V gene: TRBV24-1; D gene: .; clone size: .; J gene: TRBJ2-2
CDR3 protein: CASSLAGEKLFF; CDR3 DNA: TGCGCCAGCAGCTTGGCCGGTGAAAAACTGTTTTTT; V gene: TRBV5-1; D gene: .; clone size: few; J gene: TRBJ1-4
CDR3 protein: CASSVTGASYNEQFF; CDR3 DNA: TGTGCCAGCAGCGTTACGGGAGCATCCTACAATGAGCAGTTCTTC; V gene: TRBV9; D gene: .; clone size: .; J gene: TRBJ2-1
CDR3 protein: CASSLSGTRNSPLHF; CDR3 DNA: TGTGCCAGCAGTTTATCCGGGACACGCAATTCACCCCTCCACTTT; V gene: TRBV27; D gene: .; clone size: .; J gene: TRBJ1-6
CDR3 protein: CASSGTSGLNTGELFF; CDR3 DNA: TGTGCCAGCAGTGGGACTAGCGGGCTGAACACCGGGGAGCTGTTTTTT; V gene: TRBV7-2; D gene: TRBD2; clone size: .; J gene: TRBJ2-2
CDR3 protein: CASSYSSSRVGAFF; CDR3 DNA: TGTGCCAGCAGTTACTCAAGTAGCAGGGTCGGGGCTTTCTTT; V gene: TRBV6-5; D gene: .; clone size: .; J gene: TRBJ1-1
CDR3 protein: CASSLNRVNQPQHF; CDR3 DNA: TGTGCCAGCAGCTTAAACAGGGTCAATCAGCCCCAGCATTTT; V gene: TRBV7-2; D gene: .; clone size: .; J gene: TRBJ1-5
CDR3 protein: CASSFPTQDYGYTF; CDR3 DNA: TGTGCCAGCAGTTTCCCGACGCAGGACTATGGCTACACCTTC; V gene: TRBV6-6; D gene: .; clone size: once; J gene: TRBJ1-2
CDR3 protein: CAMGGQTTDTQYF; CDR3 DNA: TGTGCCATGGGGGGACAGACCACAGATACGCAGTATTTT; V gene: TRBV28; D gene: .; clone size: .; J gene: TRBJ2-3
CDR3 protein: CASSFSISDGYTF; CDR3 DNA: TGTGCCAGCAGCTTCTCAATCTCGGATGGCTACACCTTC; V gene: TRBV5-5; D gene: .; clone size: .; J gene: TRBJ1-2